One sample yielded the 32 T cell receptor beta chains listed below, sequenced in a study of T cells in Graves' hyperthyroidism and ophthalmopathy. Amplification yielded TCR beta CDR3 regions, with RNA transcripts as the source. The HTBI primer set was used in a first-round RT-PCR of the TCR CDR3. TCRdb independently ran MiXCR on the multiplex PCR reads; one entry per CDR3 protein. The sample shows around 620,000 distinct CDR3 sequences, about a sixth of them seen only once. Source material: blood. Receptors were obtained from a woman in her 30s with Graves' hyperthyroidism.

The chain employs TRBV20-1 and TRBJ2-2; D is undetermined. The V end was cut by 0 bases, the J end by 4 bases, with 6 bases between. Germline V gives CDR1 DFQATT, CDR2 SNEGSKA (reference sequence). The CDR3 length is 13 residues. DNA of the CDR3: TGCAGTGCTAGAGATATCGGCACCGGGGAGCTGTTTTTT. It encodes CSARDIGTGELFF.

This clonotype was counted only a few times. This chain joins TRBV20-1 and TRBJ2-7; 7 bases fit TRBD2. Germline CDR1 and CDR2: DFQATT and SNEGSKA (reference sequence). With V trimmed by 2 bases and J by 0 bases, 1 base remained unmatched. The length of the CDR3 is 13 residues. DNA of the CDR3: TGCAGTGCTAGACCGGGAGGCTCCTACGAGCAGTACTTC. This translates into CSARPGGSYEQYF.

This clonotype was observed many times. The rearrangement links TRBV28 to TRBJ2-7; 7 nucleotides agree with TRBD2. Germline-derived CDR1 and CDR2 are MDHEN and SYDVKM. J gave up 7 bases and V 7 bases, and 13 bases lay outside the gene matches. This CDR3 spans 14 amino acids. The CDR3 loop reads CASIKSGTPKEQYF. CDR3 DNA sequence: TGTGCCAGCATTAAAAGCGGGACTCCAAAGGAGCAGTACTTC.

This clonotype occurred many times. This chain links TRBV24-1 with TRBJ2-1, with 11 bases that match TRBD2. V shed 4 bases and J 8 bases; nucleotides not matched to a gene: 6. The CDR3 is 15 amino acids. Germline assignment: CDR1 KGHDR and CDR2 SFDVKD. This CDR3 is CATSDPGLAEYEQFF. DNA of the CDR3: TGTGCCACCAGTGACCCGGGACTAGCGGAATATGAGCAGTTCTTC.

The chain links TRBV5-8 to TRBJ1-4; D is possibly TRBD1 (5 bases). The CDR3 spans 15 residues. Looked up from germline, CDR1 is SGHTS and CDR2 is YDEGEE. V was pared by 4 bases and J by 0 bases, with 10 bases between. The DNA of the CDR3 is TGTGCCAGCAGCCTAGACAGTCCAACTAATGAAAAACTGTTTTTT. Translation gives CASSLDSPTNEKLFF.

This clonotype showed up just a few times. The chain combines TRBV7-9 with TRBJ2-1; 10 bases agree with TRBD2. Germline V gene sequence: CDR1 SEHNR, CDR2 FQNEAQ (reference sequence). The CDR3 covers 16 residues. After removal of 0 bases from V and 6 bases from J, the junction contained 5 bases not matched to a gene. The CDR3 DNA reads TGTGCCAGCAGCTTAGCCCCTAGCGGGAGTTTCAATGAGCAGTTCTTC. Its protein is CASSLAPSGSFNEQFF. Filled out from reference TRBV7-9 and TRBJ2-1, the complete variable domain reads DTGVSQNPRHKITKRGQNVTFRCDPISEHNRLYWYRQTLGQGPEFLTYFQNEAQLEKSRLLSDRFSAERPKGSFSTLEIQRTEQGDSAMYLCASSLAPSGSFNEQFFGPGTRLTVL.

There are many counts of this clonotype. The chain employs TRBV6-1 and TRBJ1-2; TRBD1 matches 8 bases. This CDR3 comprises 13 residues. V lost 6 bases, J lost 4 bases, and 4 bases stayed unmatched. In germline, CDR1 is MNHNS, CDR2 SASEGT. CDR3 loop: CASRQGASYGYTF. CDR3 bases: TGTGCCAGCAGGCAGGGGGCAAGCTATGGCTACACCTTC.

The chain couples TRBV20-1 to TRBJ2-5, with 7 positions matching TRBD2. The CDR3 loop spans 15 amino acids. Trimming removed 0 bases from V and 3 bases from J; junction bases left unmatched: 7. Germline V gene data show CDR1 as DFQATT and CDR2 as SNEGSKA (reference sequence). DNA for the CDR3: TGCAGTGCTAGAGATTACCGGGGGGTGGAAGAGACCCAGTACTTC. It specifies CSARDYRGVEETQYF.

This clonotype was seen more than once but under ten times. V usage is TRBV11-3 and J usage is TRBJ2-2; tentative D call: TRBD1 (5 bases). The length of the CDR3 is 15 residues. The V gene's germline CDR1 is SGHNT and CDR2 YENEEA. Deletions cut 5 bases from V and 0 bases from J, with 10 bases between. The CDR3 DNA is TGTGCCAGCAGCGCCCGACAGCCGAACACCGGGGAGCTGTTTTTT. This encodes CASSARQPNTGELFF.

This clonotype has only one observation. This chain connects TRBV9 to TRBJ2-7; 8 bases agree with TRBD1. The germline V gene has CDR1 SGDLS and CDR2 YYNGEE. CDR3 length: 16 residues. Trimming removed 4 bases from V and 5 bases from J; junction bases left unmatched: 14. Written as DNA, the CDR3 is TGTGCCAGCAGCAAAGCCTCCAGGACAGGGAGGCACGAGCAGTACTTC. This encodes CASSKASRTGRHEQYF.

This clonotype was counted ten times or more. The chain carries TRBV12-3 or TRBV12-4 and TRBJ2-1; 14 positions match TRBD2. There are 16 residues in the CDR3. The V and J ends lost 7 bases and 8 bases, in that order; junction bases with no gene match: 10. In DNA form, the CDR3 reads TGTGCCAGCACCCTCCGGGGGACTAGCGGGAGCTATGAGCAGTTCTTC. It encodes CASTLRGTSGSYEQFF.

This clonotype was counted many times. J is TRBJ2-7 and V is TRBV6-1; 8 nucleotides agree with TRBD2. Germline lookup yields CDR1 MNHNS and CDR2 SASEGT. With V trimmed by 6 bases and J by 5 bases, 12 bases remained unmatched. The CDR3 sequence is 15 residues long. CDR3 in amino acids: CASSFTGTSIDEQYF. CDR3 sequence (DNA): TGTGCCAGCAGCTTTACCGGGACTAGTATCGACGAGCAGTACTTC.

This clonotype was counted many times. The V gene is TRBV7-9, the J gene TRBJ1-4; no clear D gene. In germline, CDR1 is SEHNR, CDR2 FQNEAQ (reference sequence). The V gene lost 5 bases and the J gene lost 8 bases, with 15 bases spanning the gap. The CDR3 contains 14 residues. CDR3 in amino acids: CASSLAGSREKLFF. In nucleotides, the CDR3 is TGTGCCAGCAGCCTGGCGGGGTCTCGGGAAAAACTGTTTTTT.

This clonotype was counted at least ten times. The V and J genes are TRBV19 and TRBJ2-7, with 8 bases that match TRBD2. The CDR3 sequence is 14 residues long. Germline loops: CDR1 LNHDA, CDR2 SQIVND (reference sequence). The V segment lost 3 bases and the J segment 3 bases; nucleotides outside the gene matches: 4. The CDR3 coding sequence is TGTGCCAGTAGTATGAGCGGGAGTAGCTACGAGCAGTACTTC. Its protein product is CASSMSGSSYEQYF. The complete variable domain, with remaining parts taken from reference TRBV19 and TRBJ2-7, reads DGGITQSPKYLFRKEGQNVTLSCEQNLNHDAMYWYRQDPGQGLRLIYYSQIVNDFQKGDIAEGYSVSREKKESFPLTVTSAQKNPTAFYLCASSMSGSSYEQYFGPGTRLTVT.

V usage is TRBV5-5 and J usage is TRBJ2-2; 7 bases are shared with TRBD1. CDR1 is SGHKS and CDR2 is YYEKEE in the germline V gene (reference sequence). J gave up 4 bases and V 1 base, and 7 bases lay outside the gene matches. There are 16 residues in the CDR3. The CDR3 is CASSLFLSGGTGELFF. The CDR3 bases are TGTGCCAGCAGCTTGTTCCTGTCAGGGGGCACCGGGGAGCTGTTTTTT. Complete variable domain (other parts from reference TRBV5-5 and TRBJ2-2): DAGVTQSPTHLIKTRGQQVTLRCSPISGHKSVSWYQQVLGQGPQFIFQYYEKEERGRGNFPDRFSARQFPNYSSELNVNALLLGDSALYLCASSLFLSGGTGELFFGEGSRLTVL.

In this sample, this clonotype turned up a few times. This chain uses TRBV7-2 with TRBJ2-2; TRBD2 agrees at 8 bases. Looked up from germline, CDR1 is SGHTA and CDR2 is FQGNSA. Trimming cost V 5 bases and J 7 bases; bases outside gene matches: 3. This CDR3 comprises 13 residues. CDR3 sequence: CASSTGTSGELFF. Written as DNA, the CDR3 is TGTGCCAGCAGCACCGGGACTAGCGGGGAGCTGTTTTTT.

The genes are TRBV24-1 and TRBJ2-2, with D hard to call. Deletions cut 4 bases from V and 10 bases from J, with 21 bases between. The CDR3 covers 16 residues. The germline V gene has CDR1 KGHDR and CDR2 SFDVKD. CDR3 sequence: CATSEALASRFEELFF. CDR3 DNA sequence: TGTGCCACCAGTGAAGCACTCGCGTCCCGTTTTGAGGAGCTGTTTTTT.

The sample holds many counts of this clonotype. The chain joins TRBV20-1 to TRBJ2-7; 8 bases are a match to TRBD2. Germline CDR1 is DFQATT and CDR2 is SNEGSKA (reference sequence). The CDR3 contains 15 residues. With V trimmed by 0 bases and J by 4 bases, 8 bases remained unmatched. CDR3 DNA sequence: TGCAGTGCTAGAGATTACGGGACTAGGGCGTACGAGCAGTACTTC. Protein: CSARDYGTRAYEQYF.

This clonotype was counted only a few times. The chain carries TRBV29-1 and TRBJ2-5, with D perhaps being TRBD1 or TRBD2 (5 bases each). The CDR3 totals 11 residues. Trimming left V 6 bases short and J 13 bases short, with 18 bases between. CDR1 is SQVTM, CDR2 ANQGSEA, per germline. The CDR3 is CSVGVLGLRYF. CDR3 in DNA: TGCAGCGTGGGGGTTCTGGGGCTGAGGTACTTC. Looking up the rest from reference TRBV29-1 and TRBJ2-5 gives the full variable domain: SAVISQKPSRDICQRGTSLTIQCQVDSQVTMMFWYRQQPGQSLTLIATANQGSEATYESGFVIDKFPISRPNLTFSTLTVSNMSPEDSSIYLCSVGVLGLRYFGPGTRLLVL.

This clonotype was seen many times. V gene TRBV7-9 combines with J gene TRBJ2-5; 10 positions match TRBD2. Trimming at V came to 4 bases and at J to 5 bases, leaving 10 bases not matched to a gene. CDR3 length: 16 amino acids. CDR1 and CDR2 from the germline V gene are SEHNR and FQNEAQ (reference sequence). In DNA form, the CDR3 reads TGTGCCAGCAGCTACGGGCTAGCGGGAGTTCGGGAGACCCAGTACTTC. Its protein product is CASSYGLAGVRETQYF.

This clonotype has ten or more counts. V usage is TRBV20-1 and J usage is TRBJ2-5; 11 bases agree with TRBD2. Per the germline V gene, CDR1 is DFQATT and CDR2 is SNEGSKA (reference sequence). The CDR3 length is 14 residues. J lost 4 bases, V lost 0 bases, and 1 base had no gene match. The CDR3 sequence: CSARDGTSGETQYF. The CDR3 DNA reads as TGCAGTGCTAGAGATGGGACTAGCGGAGAGACCCAGTACTTC.

This clonotype was recorded only once. This chain links TRBV5-1 with TRBJ2-1; TRBD2 matches 12 bases. Trimming removed 7 bases from V and 4 bases from J; junction bases left unmatched: 6. This CDR3 has 15 amino acids. Germline V gene data show CDR1 as SGHRS and CDR2 as YFSETQ. The CDR3 DNA reads TGCGCCAGCTCTAGCGGGAGGGCCCTGTACAATGAGCAGTTCTTC. Translation gives CASSSGRALYNEQFF.

V is TRBV6-5 and J is TRBJ2-2; D remains ambiguous. Trimming took off 0 bases at V and 6 bases at J, with 14 bases between the two ends. The germline CDR1 and CDR2 sequences are MNHEY and SVGAGI. The CDR3 contains 16 residues. The CDR3 DNA is TGTGCCAGCAGTTACTCGATGGCGCTAGGGTCCGGGGAGCTGTTTTTT. Protein sequence: CASSYSMALGSGELFF.

This clonotype was detected many times. CDR3 nucleotide sequence: TGTGCCAGCAGCTTAGTGGGGGGAGTAGGAGAGACCCAGTACTTC. It yields the protein CASSLVGGVGETQYF. This rearrangement joins TRBV7-2 to TRBJ2-5, with a weak D call TRBD2 (6 bases). CDR1 and CDR2 from the germline V gene are SGHTA and FQGNSA. The CDR3 has 15 residues. V was trimmed by 1 base and J by 4 bases, leaving 13 bases between them.

This clonotype was seen just once. Since a much larger clone is just one base distant, this may be a read error. It is likely a read error, because the conserved phenylalanine at the end of the CDR3 is missing. The V and J genes are TRBV28 and TRBJ2-7, with TRBD1 identical over 8 bases. Germline CDR1 and CDR2: MDHEN and SYDVKM. This CDR3 contains 14 residues. With V trimmed by 5 bases and J by 2 bases, 5 bases remained unmatched. The CDR3 sequence is CASSPIRGPYEQYL. Here the CDR3 DNA reads TGTGCCAGCAGTCCCATCAGGGGGCCCTACGAGCAGTACCTC.

This clonotype was seen only a few times. The J gene is TRBJ2-1, the V gene TRBV5-1, with D possibly matching TRBD1 (5 bases). From germline, CDR1 is SGHRS and CDR2 YFSETQ. Trimming removed 5 bases at V and 0 bases at J, with 9 bases between. The CDR3 runs 14 residues. The CDR3 DNA is TGCGCCAGCAGAGTCCAGGGCTCCTACAATGAGCAGTTCTTC. Amino acids: CASRVQGSYNEQFF.

This clonotype was observed a handful of times. This rearrangement joins TRBV2 to TRBJ2-1, with 13 bases aligning to TRBD2. The CDR3 loop spans 16 amino acids. The ends lost 1 base at V and 7 bases at J; junction bases unmatched: 4. CDR1 is SNHLY, CDR2 FYNNEI, per germline. The DNA for the CDR3 is TGTGCCAGCAGTGAAGGGGGACTAGCGGGACGGAATGAGCAGTTCTTC. Protein product: CASSEGGLAGRNEQFF.

This clonotype came up a few times. The rearrangement links TRBV2 to TRBJ2-7; 12 bases align to TRBD2. CDR1 and CDR2 (germline): SNHLY, FYNNEI. The CDR3 sequence is 15 residues long. V shed 6 bases and J 2 bases; nucleotides not matched to a gene: 5. CDR3 sequence reads: CASRDRLAGAYEQYF. DNA for the CDR3: TGTGCCAGCAGAGACCGACTAGCGGGAGCCTACGAGCAGTACTTC. Filled out from reference TRBV2 and TRBJ2-7, the complete variable domain reads EPEVTQTPSHQVTQMGQEVILRCVPISNHLYFYWYRQILGQKVEFLVSFYNNEISEKSEIFDDQFSVERPDGSNFTLKIRSTKLEDSAMYFCASRDRLAGAYEQYFGPGTRLTVT.

In this sample, this clonotype turned up many times. V is TRBV28 and J is TRBJ2-2; 7 positions match TRBD2. Per the germline V gene, CDR1 is MDHEN and CDR2 is SYDVKM. This CDR3 has 15 residues. Germline trimming cut 3 bases from V and 7 bases from J; bases unmatched to any gene: 8. CDR3 protein: CASSFRGRKNGELFF. CDR3 sequence (DNA): TGTGCCAGCAGTTTTCGCGGGAGAAAGAACGGGGAGCTGTTTTTT.

This clonotype was recorded many times. The rearrangement joins TRBV20-1 to TRBJ1-1; TRBD1 agrees at 7 bases. CDR1 DFQATT and CDR2 SNEGSKA come from the germline V gene (reference sequence). J lost 7 bases, V lost 2 bases, and 16 bases had no gene match. The length of the CDR3 is 16 residues. The CDR3 spells CSARLGGTAHSHEAFF. The CDR3 DNA reads as TGCAGTGCTAGATTAGGGGGGACAGCTCATAGCCATGAAGCTTTCTTT.

This clonotype was counted at least ten times. The genes are TRBV12-3 or TRBV12-4 and TRBJ2-7; TRBD1 matches at 10 bases. This CDR3 region has 17 residues. The trim removed 5 bases at V and 7 bases at J, leaving 17 bases unmatched. The CDR3 loop is CASSLSLAGTGEGEQYF. In nucleotides, the CDR3 is TGTGCCAGCAGTCTTTCCCTCGCCGGGACAGGGGAAGGTGAGCAGTACTTC.

The rearrangement uses TRBV6-1 and TRBJ1-2, with a tentative D call TRBD1 (5 bases). Trimming took off 9 bases at V and 4 bases at J, with 12 bases between the two ends. Germline values: CDR1 MNHNS, CDR2 SASEGT. This CDR3 contains 12 residues. The CDR3 coding sequence is TGTGCCAGTCTATGGGGGGTCTATGGCTACACCTTC. Residues: CASLWGVYGYTF.